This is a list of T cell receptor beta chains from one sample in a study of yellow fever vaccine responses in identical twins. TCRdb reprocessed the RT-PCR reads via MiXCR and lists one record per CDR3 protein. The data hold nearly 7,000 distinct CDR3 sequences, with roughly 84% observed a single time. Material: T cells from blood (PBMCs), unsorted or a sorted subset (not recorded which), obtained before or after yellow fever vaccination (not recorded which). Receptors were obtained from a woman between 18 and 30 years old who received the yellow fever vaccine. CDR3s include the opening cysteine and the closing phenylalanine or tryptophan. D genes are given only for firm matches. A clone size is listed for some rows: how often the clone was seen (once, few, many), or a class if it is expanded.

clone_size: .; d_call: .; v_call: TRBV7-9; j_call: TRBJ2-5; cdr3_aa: CASSLDWDQETQYF; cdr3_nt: TGTGCCAGCAGCTTAGATTGGGACCAAGAGACCCAGTACTTC
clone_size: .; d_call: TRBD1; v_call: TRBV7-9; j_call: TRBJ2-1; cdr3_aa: CASSTRQGEVGYNEQFF; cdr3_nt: TGTGCCAGCAGCACCCGACAGGGCGAAGTTGGATACAATGAGCAGTTCTTC
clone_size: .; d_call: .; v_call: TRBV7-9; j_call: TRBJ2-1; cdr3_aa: CASSLVGPFNEQFF; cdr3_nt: TGTGCCAGCAGCTTAGTGGGGCCCTTTAATGAGCAGTTCTTC
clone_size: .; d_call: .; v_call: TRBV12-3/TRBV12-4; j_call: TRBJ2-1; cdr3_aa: CASRRPSIGNEQFF; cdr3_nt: TGTGCCAGCCGTAGACCGTCCATCGGGAATGAGCAGTTCTTC
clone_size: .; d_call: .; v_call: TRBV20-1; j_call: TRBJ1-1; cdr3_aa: CSARQGDTEAFF; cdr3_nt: TGCAGTGCTAGACAGGGAGACACTGAAGCTTTCTTT
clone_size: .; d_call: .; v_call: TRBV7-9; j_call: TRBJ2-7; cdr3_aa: CASSSREPGLYEQYF; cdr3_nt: TGTGCCAGCAGCTCACGGGAGCCGGGGCTCTACGAGCAGTACTTC
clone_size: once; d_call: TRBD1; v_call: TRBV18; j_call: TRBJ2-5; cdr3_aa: CASSPWLGGEEETQYF; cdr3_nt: TGTGCCAGCTCACCATGGTTAGGGGGCGAGGAAGAGACCCAGTACTTC
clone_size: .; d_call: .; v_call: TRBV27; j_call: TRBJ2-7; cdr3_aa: CASRRKDRTYEQYF; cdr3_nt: TGTGCCAGCAGACGAAAGGACCGGACCTACGAGCAGTACTTC
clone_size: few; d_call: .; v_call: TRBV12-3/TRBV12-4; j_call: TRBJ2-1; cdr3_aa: CASSLGQTYNEQFF; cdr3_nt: TGTGCCAGCAGCCTCGGACAGACCTACAATGAGCAGTTCTTC
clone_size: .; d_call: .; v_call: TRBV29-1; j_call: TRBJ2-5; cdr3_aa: CSVCPGQQETQYF; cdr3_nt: TGCAGCGTCTGCCCGGGACAACAAGAGACCCAGTACTTC
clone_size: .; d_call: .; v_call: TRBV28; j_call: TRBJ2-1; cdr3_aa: CASSFVPLLVNEQFF; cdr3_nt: TGTGCCAGCAGTTTTGTCCCGCTCTTAGTGAATGAGCAGTTCTTC
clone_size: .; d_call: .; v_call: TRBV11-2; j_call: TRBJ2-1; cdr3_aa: CASSSPHRENNEQFF; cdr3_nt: TGTGCCAGCAGCTCCCCCCACCGGGAAAACAATGAGCAGTTCTTC
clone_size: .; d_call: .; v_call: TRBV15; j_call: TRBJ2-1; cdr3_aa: CATSRERGQYNEQFF; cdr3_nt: TGTGCCACCAGCAGAGAGAGGGGCCAGTACAATGAGCAGTTCTTC
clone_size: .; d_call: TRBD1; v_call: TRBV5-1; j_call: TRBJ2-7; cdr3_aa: CASSRGQGGYEQYF; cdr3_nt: TGCGCCAGCAGTCGTGGACAGGGTGGCTACGAGCAGTACTTC
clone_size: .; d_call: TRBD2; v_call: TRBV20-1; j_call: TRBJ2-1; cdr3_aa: CSARDLTSGYNEQFF; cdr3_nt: TGCAGTGCTAGAGATCTGACTAGCGGATACAATGAGCAGTTCTTC
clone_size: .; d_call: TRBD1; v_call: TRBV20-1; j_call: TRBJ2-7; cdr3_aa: CSARDEGAGPYEQYF; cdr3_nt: TGCAGTGCTAGAGATGAGGGGGCAGGCCCCTACGAGCAGTACTTC
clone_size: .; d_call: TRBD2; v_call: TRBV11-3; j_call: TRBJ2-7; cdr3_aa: CASSPEGSGTSYEQYF; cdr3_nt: TGTGCCAGCAGCCCCGAGGGGAGCGGGACCTCCTACGAGCAGTACTTC
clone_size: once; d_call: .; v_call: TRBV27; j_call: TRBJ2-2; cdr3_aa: CASSLLSTGELFF; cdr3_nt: TGTGCCAGCAGTTTGTTGTCCACCGGGGAGCTGTTTTTT
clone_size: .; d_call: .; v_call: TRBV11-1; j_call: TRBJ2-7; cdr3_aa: CASSLAGAYEQYF; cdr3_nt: TGTGCCAGCAGCTTAGCGGGGGCCTACGAGCAGTACTTC
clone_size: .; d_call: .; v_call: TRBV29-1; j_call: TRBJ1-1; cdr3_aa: CSVDPRGNTEAFF; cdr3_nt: TGCAGCGTTGACCCCCGTGGGAACACTGAAGCTTTCTTT
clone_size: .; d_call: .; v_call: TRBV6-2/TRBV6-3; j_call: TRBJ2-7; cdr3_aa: CASRYPLGGEQYF; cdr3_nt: TGTGCCAGCCGCTACCCATTGGGGGGCGAGCAGTACTTC
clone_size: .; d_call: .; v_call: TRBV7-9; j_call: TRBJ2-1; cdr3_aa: CASSFPGRDEQFF; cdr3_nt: TGTGCCAGCAGCTTCCCAGGCAGGGATGAGCAGTTCTTC